This entry describes one TCR beta chain. Its antigen remains unidentified. Profiling relied on immunoSEQ multiplex PCR, and the TCRdb table lists in-frame clones only, not all of them. Here the sample spans over 35,000 clones, roughly nine tenths being singletons. Each and every patient relapsed after autologous stem cell transplantation, and patients got differing brentuximab vedotin exposure. The CDR3 covers 13 residues. Trimming removed 8 bases at V and 2 bases at J, with 11 bases between. CDR1 is MNHNS and CDR2 is SASEGT in the germline V gene. The data were taken from a study of PD-1 blockade in classical Hodgkin lymphoma. Findings of the study overall: CD4+ TCR diversity rose significantly by C4D1, and CD8+ TCR diversity did not. The drivers behind the repertoire differences, possibly disease activity or prior therapy, remain undefined. Any patient who commenced nivolumab under 1 year after ASCT was excluded. Diversity similar to that of newly diagnosed patients was seen at baseline in complete responders.

The source was peripheral blood mononuclear cells (PBMCs), collected before the second cycle of nivolumab. This TCR was recovered from a human donor with classical Hodgkin lymphoma. This chain uses TRBV6-1 with TRBJ2-3, with TRBD2 as a possible D gene (5 bases). The DNA for the CDR3 is TGTGCCAGCCGAGGTAGCGTCACAGATACGCAGTATTTT. Translating gives CASRGSVTDTQYF.